Listed below are T cell receptor beta chains from one sample, sequenced in a study of molecular identifiers for immune sequencing clone quantification. From the PCR reads, TCRdb called clonotypes with MiXCR, one entry per CDR3 protein. The repertoire has roughly 320,000 distinct CDR3 sequences, about 22% of them found once; the top ten carry approximately 0.74%. Source material: naive CD8+ T cells from blood, with Jurkat cell RNA spiked in. The receptors were gathered from a human donor in good health. Some libraries in this study had Jurkat cell RNA spiked in. CDR3s include the opening cysteine and the closing phenylalanine or tryptophan.

J | V | CDR3
TRBJ2-3 | TRBV6-6 | CASSYSDSGSDDTQYF
TRBJ2-7 | TRBV6-5 | CASSYGTAPYEQYF
TRBJ1-1 | TRBV20-1 | CSAAGSRDREWGTEAFF
TRBJ2-7 | TRBV19 | CASTPRRDFSVYEQYF
TRBJ2-7 | TRBV19 | CASSQTSGGYAEQYF
TRBJ2-3 | TRBV29-1 | CSVLRPDTQYF
TRBJ2-5 | TRBV5-1 | CASSLEAGTQETQYF
TRBJ1-1 | TRBV9 | CASGVGAVEEAFF
TRBJ2-3 | TRBV5-2 | CARQLVGPDTQYF
TRBJ1-1 | TRBV4-1 | CASSQGTNTEAFF
TRBJ2-5 | TRBV12-3/TRBV12-4 | CASSLADRETQYF
TRBJ2-3 | TRBV6-5 | CASSYSHGGDTQYF
TRBJ2-2 | TRBV27 | CASSLLSAPRSSGMFF
TRBJ2-7 | TRBV27 | CASSPLGDYSYEQYF
TRBJ2-1 | TRBV12-5 | CASGLINEQFF
TRBJ1-5 | TRBV7-9 | CASSFDDQPQHF
TRBJ2-7 | TRBV6-5 | CASSYSRSPGSYEQYF
TRBJ1-1 | TRBV29-1 | CSVSLWTGRNAEAFF
TRBJ2-7 | TRBV20-1 | CSARSRTVRYEQYF
TRBJ1-5 | TRBV21-1 | CASSPLFGRREDNQPQHF
TRBJ1-1 | TRBV7-2 | CASSLVPENTEAFF
TRBJ2-6 | TRBV27 | CASSSIQSGRSGANVLTF
TRBJ1-5 | TRBV12-3/TRBV12-4 | CASSQDLKPQHF
TRBJ2-2 | TRBV7-2 | CASSLAWELFF
TRBJ2-1 | TRBV4-1 | CASSQVAGGYNEQFF
TRBJ2-7 | TRBV6-2/TRBV6-3 | CASSYSGQGTYEQYF
TRBJ2-3 | TRBV20-1 | CSARGTSGGFDTQYF
TRBJ2-1 | TRBV11-2 | CASSSPSLAGERLFSYNEQFF
TRBJ2-2 | TRBV14 | CASSHSRTLNTGELFF
TRBJ1-2 | TRBV14 | CASSQERNRPHYGYTF
TRBJ2-3 | TRBV20-1 | CSARVIGVNTDTQYF
TRBJ2-7 | TRBV12-3/TRBV12-4 | CASSRGDSYEQYF
TRBJ2-7 | TRBV7-9 | CASSPRDYSYEQYF
TRBJ2-7 | TRBV4-3 | CASSLFHLNEQYF
TRBJ2-1 | TRBV4-3 | CASSQGQGNEQFF
TRBJ2-3 | TRBV4-1 | CASSQGGTSGGEGTDTQYF
TRBJ1-1 | TRBV6-2/TRBV6-3 | CAGSPNTEAFF
TRBJ1-2 | TRBV12-1 | CASSFWSANYGYTF
TRBJ1-3 | TRBV20-1 | CSARDQSSGNTIYF
TRBJ2-1 | TRBV29-1 | CSAGQGNSYNEQFF
TRBJ1-5 | TRBV7-9 | CASSPQGTGNQPQHF
TRBJ1-3 | TRBV12-3/TRBV12-4 | CASRNRGDRGNTIYF
TRBJ2-7 | TRBV12-3/TRBV12-4 | CASSHRGPGNGQYF
TRBJ2-1 | TRBV27 | CASSYGTHNEQFF
TRBJ1-5 | TRBV6-1 | CAGGKGGLNNQPQHF
TRBJ2-1 | TRBV6-2/TRBV6-3 | CASSGTSYNEQFF
TRBJ2-1 | TRBV15 | CATSILDRARKGEQFF
TRBJ2-7 | TRBV6-1 | CASNLGINERYF
TRBJ2-7 | TRBV27 | CASSSLAGAREQYF